The clone carrying this T cell receptor beta chain was seen only a few times. Its antigen is undetermined. The data were obtained in a study of identical twins. The study's findings and limits: The abundant beta clonotypes from cord blood had fewer insertions, and memory repertoires had none of this. Weaker excess sharing between twins was seen in beta out-of-frame sequences. Models, which agreed with sharing between unrelated individuals, nonetheless underestimated the out-of-frame TCR alpha sharing seen in monozygotic twins.

The CDR3 covers 17 residues. In germline, CDR1 is SGHTS, CDR2 YDEGEE. V lost 3 bases, J lost 6 bases, and 24 bases lay in between. MiXCR, run by TCRdb on the 5' RACE reads, gives a single entry per CDR3 protein. This table has 750,000 to 950,000 distinct CDR3 sequences, more than 9% appearing once. The sample was also linked to a second study, of yellow fever vaccine responses in identical twins.

This receptor was identified in a woman aged 18-29 years in good health. The sequenced sample was PBMCs. This chain joins TRBV5-8 and TRBJ1-2, with D possibly matching TRBD1 (5 bases). This CDR3 is CASSYPPGGVSIDGYTF. The CDR3 bases are TGTGCCAGCAGCTACCCGCCGGGGGGGGTCTCTATTGATGGCTACACCTTC. Full variable domain (remainder filled in from reference TRBV5-8 and TRBJ1-2): EAGVTQSPTHLIKTRGQQATLRCSPISGHTSVYWYQQALGLGLQFLLWYDEGEERNRGNFPPRFSGRQFPNYSSELNVNALELEDSALYLCASSYPPGGVSIDGYTFGSGTRLTVV.